These 29 T cell receptor beta chains originate from one sample sequenced in a study of OX40 agonist ivuxolimab in advanced cancers. Libraries were prepared by immunoSEQ multiplex PCR; TCRdb keeps only in-frame clonotypes and omits some of them. The table shows tens of thousands of clones, with roughly 80% occurring only once. Sample: CD4+ or CD8+ T cells sorted from blood, taken in a trial of the OX40 agonist ivuxolimab. All receptors come from an adult with an advanced solid tumor such as melanoma, head and neck, liver or kidney cancer.

This chain uses TRBV28 with TRBJ2-1; TRBD1 aligns across 10 bases. With V trimmed by 3 bases and J by 3 bases, 17 bases remained unmatched. CDR3 length equals 20 residues. Germline CDR1 is MDHEN and CDR2 is SYDVKM. The CDR3 nucleotides read TGTGCCAGCAGTTTCGGGACAGGGGTACGCCGGGGGCACTTCTACAATGAGCAGTTCTTC. Encoded protein: CASSFGTGVRRGHFYNEQFF.

This chain connects TRBV6-6 to TRBJ2-7; TRBD1 matches at 9 bases. This CDR3 contains 15 residues. Per the germline V gene, CDR1 is MNHNY and CDR2 is SVGAGI (reference sequence). V lost 7 bases, J lost 0 bases, and 7 bases stayed unmatched. The CDR3 here is CASTPSTGGSYEQYF. The CDR3 DNA follows: TGTGCCAGCACCCCGTCGACAGGGGGCTCCTACGAGCAGTACTTC.

This clone showed up just once. The chain recombines TRBV5-4 with TRBJ2-1, with TRBD2 identical over 15 bases. The CDR3 has 20 amino acids. Trimming at V came to 5 bases and at J to 0 bases, leaving 12 bases not matched to a gene. Germline lookup yields CDR1 SGHNT and CDR2 YYREEE (reference sequence). The CDR3 sequence is CASSPRTSGRAIGSYNEQFF. CDR3 sequence (DNA): TGTGCCAGCAGTCCTCGGACTAGCGGGAGGGCCATAGGCTCCTACAATGAGCAGTTCTTC.

This clone was recorded only once. This chain links TRBV13 with TRBJ2-1, with 7 bases identical to TRBD2. Germline V gene lookup returns CDR1 PRHDT and CDR2 FYEKMQ (reference sequence). The CDR3 has 14 residues. After removal of 5 bases from V and 9 bases from J, the junction contained 10 bases not matched to a gene. This CDR3 reads CASSRRLAGGEQFF. CDR3 bases: TGTGCCAGCAGCCGACGACTAGCTGGGGGTGAGCAGTTCTTC.

The chain has TRBV5-6 and TRBJ2-5, with TRBD2 matching 10 bases. Per germline, CDR1 SGHDT and CDR2 YYEEEE. V was clipped by 2 bases and J by 5 bases; unmatched bases: 3. The CDR3 contains 14 residues. The CDR3 DNA follows: TGTGCCAGCAGCTTTTCTAGCGGGGGTGAGACCCAGTACTTC. It yields the protein CASSFSSGGETQYF.

The V call is TRBV6-5, the J call TRBJ1-1; no clear D gene. Trimming took off 2 bases at V and 1 base at J, with 5 bases between the two ends. This CDR3 contains 13 residues. Germline V gene data show CDR1 as MNHEY and CDR2 as SVGAGI. The CDR3 spells CASSYGRNTEAFF. In nucleotides, the CDR3 is TGTGCCAGCAGTTACGGTCGGAACACTGAAGCTTTCTTT.

The chain uses TRBV6-5 and TRBJ1-1, with 7 bases lining up with TRBD1. After removal of 6 bases from V and 5 bases from J, the junction contained 12 bases not matched to a gene. Germline lookup yields CDR1 MNHEY and CDR2 SVGAGI. There are 15 residues in the CDR3. The CDR3 DNA reads as TGTGCCAGCAGCCCCCAGGCAGGGGGGATTACTGAAGCTTTCTTT. Amino acids: CASSPQAGGITEAFF.

The gene calls are TRBV7-2 and TRBJ2-4; D may be TRBD1 or TRBD2 (6 bases each). Deletions cut 5 bases from V and 2 bases from J, with 25 bases between. From germline, CDR1 is SGHTA and CDR2 FQGNSA. The CDR3 has 19 residues. CDR3 sequence reads: CASSPGIARGLVTKNIQYF. In nucleotides, the CDR3 is TGTGCCAGCAGCCCAGGGATCGCTCGGGGGCTTGTAACCAAAAACATTCAGTACTTC.

This clone was picked up one time. The chain carries TRBV10-1 and TRBJ1-5; no clear D. The ends were cut back, 4 bases at V and 2 bases at J, with 6 bases in the middle. The germline gives CDR1 WNHNN, CDR2 SYGVQD (reference sequence). The CDR3 has 13 amino acids. The CDR3 reads CASSGRGNQPQHF. The DNA of the CDR3 is TGCGCCAGCAGTGGAAGAGGCAATCAGCCCCAGCATTTT.

This chain uses TRBV9 with TRBJ2-1; maybe TRBD2 (6 bases). V was clipped by 0 bases and J by 0 bases, with 16 bases between them. The CDR3 is 18 amino acids. CDR1 is SGDLS and CDR2 is YYNGEE in the germline V gene. The CDR3: CASSVGGRGMNSYNEQFF. The CDR3 nucleotides read TGTGCCAGCAGCGTAGGAGGGCGGGGTATGAACTCCTACAATGAGCAGTTCTTC.

The V call is TRBV11-2, the J call TRBJ2-7, with D perhaps TRBD1 (5 bases). V lost 5 bases, J lost 0 bases, and 11 bases lay in between. This CDR3 is 14 amino acids long. Germline-derived CDR1 and CDR2 are SGHAT and FQNNGV. The CDR3 loop is CASSRNRNSYEQYF. DNA for the CDR3: TGTGCCAGCAGCCGGAACAGGAACTCCTACGAGCAGTACTTC.

This rearrangement joins TRBV30 to TRBJ2-2; 14 nucleotides line up with TRBD2. CDR1 is GTSNPN and CDR2 is SVGIG in the germline V gene (reference sequence). CDR3 size: 20 residues. V shed 2 bases, J shed 3 bases, and the junction held 14 bases outside the gene matches. In DNA form, the CDR3 reads TGTGCCTGGAGTTTAACCCCGGGACTAGCGGGAGCGGCGTACACCGGGGAGCTGTTTTTT. Protein sequence: CAWSLTPGLAGAAYTGELFF.

The chain couples TRBV6-5 to TRBJ2-5; D is uncertain. The V end lost 4 bases, the J end lost 5 bases, and 5 bases lay between the germline ends. The CDR3 has 11 amino acids. Germline V gene lookup returns CDR1 MNHEY and CDR2 SVGAGI. CDR3 sequence reads: CASSWLETQYF. In DNA, the CDR3 is TGTGCCAGCAGTTGGCTGGAGACCCAGTACTTC.

This clone came up once. The chain is built from TRBV5-1 and TRBJ1-1; no definite D call. Trimming took off 1 base at V and 2 bases at J, with 12 bases between the two ends. The CDR3 is made up of 15 amino acids. From germline, CDR1 is SGHRS and CDR2 YFSETQ. The CDR3 sequence: CASSLRQGSNTEAFF. The CDR3, as DNA: TGCGCCAGCAGCTTGAGGCAAGGATCTAACACTGAAGCTTTCTTT.

This chain uses TRBV5-5 with TRBJ1-2; 9 nucleotides agree with TRBD1. Germline V gene data show CDR1 as SGHKS and CDR2 as YYEKEE (reference sequence). CDR3 length: 14 amino acids. With V trimmed by 3 bases and J by 4 bases, 4 bases remained unmatched. The CDR3 spells CASSSGTGRYGYTF. The CDR3 DNA sequence: TGTGCCAGCAGCTCGGGGACAGGGCGCTATGGCTACACCTTC.

The CDR3 spells CASSKDRFRTEAFF. The CDR3 DNA sequence: TGTGCCAGCAGCAAAGACAGATTCCGAACTGAAGCTTTCTTT. This chain uses TRBV7-2 with TRBJ1-1; D might be TRBD1 (5 bases). Trimming left V 5 bases short and J 5 bases short, with 15 bases between. The germline V gene has CDR1 SGHTA and CDR2 FQGNSA. This CDR3 has 14 residues.

The table lists this clone with a count of one. This chain uses TRBV6-5 with TRBJ2-7; weak D call: TRBD2 (7 bases). Germline V gene data show CDR1 as MNHEY and CDR2 as SVGAGI. This CDR3 spans 15 amino acids. The V and J ends lost 0 bases and 4 bases respectively, with 13 bases between them. The CDR3 spells CASSYSNEGGYEQYF. The DNA of the CDR3 is TGTGCCAGCAGTTACTCGAATGAGGGGGGGTACGAGCAGTACTTC.

The rearrangement uses TRBV27 and TRBJ1-5; D possibly corresponds to TRBD1 (5 bases). V was cut by 1 base and J by 6 bases, with 13 bases left in between. CDR1 MNHEY and CDR2 SMNVEV come from the germline V gene (reference sequence). This CDR3 is built from 15 residues. In DNA form, the CDR3 reads TGTGCCAGCAGTTTATGGGCAGGGAACGGTCAGCCCCAGCATTTT. It specifies CASSLWAGNGQPQHF.

The V and J genes are TRBV5-1 and TRBJ2-2; either TRBD1 or TRBD2 may fit D (5 bases each). V lost 4 bases and J 4 bases, leaving 11 bases between the germline ends. Germline assignment: CDR1 SGHRS and CDR2 YFSETQ. This CDR3 has 14 residues. CDR3 DNA sequence: TGCGCCAGCAGCCCCACCGGGGCCACCGGGGAGCTGTTTTTT. Translation: CASSPTGATGELFF. Drawing the rest from reference TRBV5-1 and TRBJ2-2, the complete variable domain is KAGVTQTPRYLIKTRGQQVTLSCSPISGHRSVSWYQQTPGQGLQFLFEYFSETQRNKGNFPGRFSGRQFSNSRSEMNVSTLELGDSALYLCASSPTGATGELFFGEGSRLTVL.

This clone has more than one count but fewer than ten. V gene TRBV5-6 combines with J gene TRBJ1-5; D call uncertain. CDR3 length: 14 residues. The V gene lost 2 bases and the J gene lost 6 bases, with 12 bases spanning the gap. Looked up from germline, CDR1 is SGHDT and CDR2 is YYEEEE. CDR3 loop: CASSLGLLSQPQHF. The CDR3 nucleotides are TGTGCCAGCAGCTTAGGGCTTCTGAGTCAGCCCCAGCATTTT.

This clone was counted a few times. V and J are TRBV19 and TRBJ1-2; 8 bases align to TRBD1. V trimming: 3 bases; J trimming: 2 bases; junction bases outside the gene matches: 2. CDR3 size: 14 residues. Germline V gene lookup returns CDR1 LNHDA and CDR2 SQIVND (reference sequence). The CDR3 sequence is CASSMGQVNYGYTF. CDR3 coding DNA: TGTGCCAGTAGTATGGGACAGGTGAACTATGGCTACACCTTC.

This clone was detected a few times. The rearrangement links TRBV4-2 to TRBJ2-3, with 8 bases fitting TRBD2. Germline CDR1 reads LGHNA; CDR2 reads YNFKEQ. This CDR3 spans 18 amino acids. The V and J ends lost 4 bases and 3 bases, in that order; junction bases with no gene match: 15. The CDR3 spells CASSPDSLAGPQTDTQYF. DNA for the CDR3: TGTGCCAGCAGCCCGGATTCCTTAGCGGGGCCTCAAACAGATACGCAGTATTTT.

The rearrangement uses TRBV11-3 and TRBJ1-1; D remains ambiguous. CDR3 length: 14 amino acids. Germline lookup yields CDR1 SGHNT and CDR2 YENEEA. The V end lost 4 bases, the J end lost 2 bases, and 11 bases lay between the germline ends. The CDR3 loop reads CASSSGRRNTEAFF. Written as DNA, the CDR3 is TGTGCCAGCAGCTCCGGGCGCAGAAACACTGAAGCTTTCTTT.

The chain combines TRBV6-5 with TRBJ1-2; weak D call: TRBD1 (5 bases). Per germline, CDR1 MNHEY and CDR2 SVGAGI. This CDR3 spans 13 amino acids. With 7 bases removed from V and 0 bases from J, the gap between germline ends came to 9 bases. The CDR3 DNA sequence: TGTGCCAGCACCCAGGGTTCTAACTATGGCTACACCTTC. It specifies CASTQGSNYGYTF.

The chain is built from TRBV5-1 and TRBJ1-2; 7 bases fit TRBD1. Germline CDR1 and CDR2: SGHRS and YFSETQ. The V gene end was trimmed by 3 bases and the J gene end by 8 bases; junction bases not matched to a gene: 10. The CDR3 sequence is 14 residues long. The DNA of the CDR3 is TGCGCCAGCAGCTACTCCGGGACAGCGCAGGGCTACACCTTC. Residues: CASSYSGTAQGYTF.

This chain links TRBV14 with TRBJ2-2; D uncertain. Trimming took 1 base from V and 0 from J, leaving 15 bases between them. The CDR3 is 18 residues long. The germline V gene has CDR1 SGHDN and CDR2 FVKESK. The CDR3 region has the DNA TGTGCCAGCAGCCAAGTCCTGAGAAGGTACGCGAACACCGGGGAGCTGTTTTTT. Encoded protein: CASSQVLRRYANTGELFF.

This chain connects TRBV2 to TRBJ1-5, with D hard to call. The CDR3 is 13 residues long. Germline V gene data show CDR1 as SNHLY and CDR2 as FYNNEI. Trimming took 3 bases from V and 6 from J, leaving 9 bases between them. The CDR3 region is CASSEHWVQPQHF. CDR3 bases: TGTGCCAGCAGTGAGCACTGGGTTCAGCCCCAGCATTTT.

J is TRBJ1-2 and V is TRBV6-6; 8 nucleotides line up with TRBD1. Germline V gives CDR1 MNHNY, CDR2 SVGAGI (reference sequence). The CDR3 runs to 14 residues. J gave up 8 bases and V 3 bases, and 8 bases lay outside the gene matches. CDR3 DNA sequence: TGTGCCAGCAGTTATGGACAGGGACAATCAGGCTACACCTTC. The encoded protein is CASSYGQGQSGYTF.

This clone was picked up one time. The chain carries TRBV7-2 and TRBJ2-3; TRBD1 might be the D (5 bases). Trimming removed 5 bases from V and 1 base from J, with 10 bases in between. CDR1 and CDR2 from the germline V gene are SGHTA and FQGNSA. The CDR3 runs to 14 residues. The CDR3: CASSQGRGTDTQYF. The CDR3 DNA follows: TGTGCCAGCAGCCAGGGAAGGGGCACAGATACGCAGTATTTT.